A selection of T cell receptor beta chains follows, all from one sample in a study of T cells after posttransplantation cyclophosphamide. Only in-frame clones appear in the TCRdb table, and some are missing; sequencing was by immunoSEQ multiplex PCR. In the table there are 23,000 or so clones, roughly 98% of which are singletons. Sequencing input: naive CD8+ T cells sorted from PBMCs. The source is a man in his forties in good health, CMV-negative, and a related stem cell transplant donor. Each CDR3 is given with its conserved first and last residue. Each record gives: V gene, J gene, CDR3 length, D gene, clone size, CDR3 DNA, CDR3 protein. A D gene is named only where the DNA matches it firmly. For some rows the clone size is stated as once, few or many, or as a class when expanded; others skip it.

TRBV6-5,TRBJ1-2,13,.,.,TGTGCCAGCAGTTACAACAGCATCTATGGCTACACCTTC,CASSYNSIYGYTF
TRBV27,TRBJ2-7,15,TRBD2,.,TGTGCCAGCAGTTTATCGCCAGCGGGAGGGGACGAGCAGTACTTC,CASSLSPAGGDEQYF
TRBV6-5,TRBJ1-4,15,.,.,TGTGCCAGCAGTTCGCAGGGGCCGACATATGAAAAACTGTTTTTT,CASSSQGPTYEKLFF
TRBV9,TRBJ2-3,14,TRBD2,.,TGTGCCAGCGGTAGCGGGAGGAGGGCAGATACGCAGTATTTT,CASGSGRRADTQYF
TRBV6-5,TRBJ2-1,13,TRBD2,.,TGTGCCAGCAGTTACCGGGGGGATAATGAGCAGTTCTTC,CASSYRGDNEQFF
TRBV13,TRBJ2-5,16,TRBD2,.,TGTGCCAGCAGCGCGATATCCGCGGGGAGGGAAGAGACCCAGTACTTC,CASSAISAGREETQYF
TRBV6-1,TRBJ1-4,12,TRBD1,once,TGTGCCACCACAGGGGGGGATGAAAAACTGTTTTTT,CATTGGDEKLFF
TRBV7-8,TRBJ2-1,17,.,.,TGTGCCAGCAGCTTGCTCGGACTTCATATCTCCTACAATGAGCAGTTCTTC,CASSLLGLHISYNEQFF
TRBV7-9,TRBJ2-7,12,.,.,TGTGCCAGCAGTTACAGGATAGGCGAGCAGTACTTC,CASSYRIGEQYF
TRBV28,TRBJ2-1,17,TRBD2,.,TGTGCCAGCAGCCCTTACGGAAGCGGGAGCACCTACAATGAGCAGTTCTTC,CASSPYGSGSTYNEQFF
TRBV19,TRBJ2-1,15,TRBD2,.,TGTGCCAGTAGTATAGGCGGGAGCACCTACAATGAGCAGTTCTTC,CASSIGGSTYNEQFF
TRBV2,TRBJ2-2,15,TRBD1,.,TGTGCCAGCAGTGAACAGGGACAGGGGCCCGGGGAGCTGTTTTTT,CASSEQGQGPGELFF
TRBV6-6,TRBJ2-3,15,.,.,TGTGCCAGCAGTTACCGCGGAATTAGCACAGATACGCAGTATTTT,CASSYRGISTDTQYF
TRBV27,TRBJ2-1,15,TRBD2,.,TGTGCCAGCAGTTTAAGGAAGGGGCGGGAGGATGAGCAGTTCTTC,CASSLRKGREDEQFF
TRBV28,TRBJ2-2,13,.,once,TGTGCCAGCACCGAGAGGTCCACCGGGGAGCTGTTTTTT,CASTERSTGELFF
TRBV2,TRBJ2-4,16,.,.,TGTGCCACCCTGCCCTCCGGACGGCTAGGCGGGAACATTCAGTACTTC,CATLPSGRLGGNIQYF
TRBV27,TRBJ2-3,16,TRBD2,.,TGTGCCAGCAGTTTGGAAGCTAGCGGGAGCGCAGATACGCAGTATTTT,CASSLEASGSADTQYF
TRBV7-8,TRBJ1-2,14,.,.,TGTGCCAGCAGCTTGTATACAGGGCGCTATGGCTACACCTTC,CASSLYTGRYGYTF
TRBV28,TRBJ2-5,14,.,.,TGTGCCAGCAGTTCCTTGGGCTCCCAAGAGACCCAGTACTTC,CASSSLGSQETQYF
TRBV27,TRBJ2-7,14,.,.,TGTGCCAGCAGTTTCTCCAGGGGTTACTACGAGCAGTACTTC,CASSFSRGYYEQYF
TRBV2,TRBJ1-1,13,.,.,TGTGCCAGCATAGGGGGTGGGAACACTGAAGCTTTCTTT,CASIGGGNTEAFF
TRBV27,TRBJ2-7,15,.,.,TGTGCCAGCAGTTTAGGGGCTAGGTTTTTCTACGAGCAGTACTTC,CASSLGARFFYEQYF
TRBV5-6,TRBJ1-5,17,.,.,TGTGCCAGCAGCCGCCGTAAGGAGACCGCGAGCAATCAGCCCCAGCATTTT,CASSRRKETASNQPQHF
TRBV6-1,TRBJ2-7,18,TRBD1,.,TGTGCCAGCAGTGCAACCGGGACAGGGGATTTTGGGGGTTACGAGCAGTACTTC,CASSATGTGDFGGYEQYF
TRBV5-5,TRBJ1-4,17,.,.,TGTGCCAGCAGCTCGCCCCCAGGGTGGACGTCTAATGAAAAACTGTTTTTT,CASSSPPGWTSNEKLFF
TRBV7-8,TRBJ2-1,14,TRBD1,.,TGTGCCAGCAGCTTTGCACGAATAGGGGGCTGGCAGTTCTTC,CASSFARIGGWQFF
TRBV7-2,TRBJ2-3,16,.,.,TGTGCCAGCAGCAGGGACTCTCTAGGCTGGTCAGATACGCAGTATTTT,CASSRDSLGWSDTQYF
TRBV28,TRBJ2-2,17,TRBD2,.,TGTGCCAGCAGTCAGCCCCGACTAGCGGGAGAAACCGGGGAGCTGTTTTTT,CASSQPRLAGETGELFF
TRBV11-2,TRBJ2-1,12,.,.,TGTGCCAGCAGCTTAGACCCGAATGAGCAGTTCTTC,CASSLDPNEQFF
TRBV29-1,TRBJ2-7,13,TRBD2,once,TGCAGCGTGGTTACTAGCGAGGTTTACGAGCAGTACTTC,CSVVTSEVYEQYF
TRBV4-3,TRBJ2-7,15,.,once,TGCGCCAGCAGCCAAGGATCAGGGGGGCCCTACGAGCAGTACTTC,CASSQGSGGPYEQYF
TRBV6-1,TRBJ2-1,16,TRBD2,.,TGTGCCAGCAGTGCATTAGCGGGTTTCGCCTACAATGAGCAGTTCTTC,CASSALAGFAYNEQFF
TRBV5-4,TRBJ2-2,14,TRBD2,.,TGTGCCAGCAGCTCGTCTCCGGGGGGCGGGGAGCTGTTTTTT,CASSSSPGGGELFF
TRBV19,TRBJ1-2,13,TRBD1,.,TGTGCCAGTAGTATCCAGGGGGCCCCTGGCTACACCTTC,CASSIQGAPGYTF
TRBV19,TRBJ2-1,17,.,.,TGTGCCAGTAGTATGATAGGGGTCGTAGGTAACGGTAATGAGCAGTTCTTC,CASSMIGVVGNGNEQFF
TRBV9,TRBJ2-7,13,TRBD1,.,TGTGCCAGCAGCGGGGACAGCTCCTACGAGCAGTACTTC,CASSGDSSYEQYF
TRBV7-9,TRBJ2-7,16,TRBD2,.,TGTGCCAGCAGCCCCCGGGTAGGACTAGGAGAATACGAGCAGTACTTC,CASSPRVGLGEYEQYF
TRBV28,TRBJ2-1,16,TRBD2,.,TGTGCCAGCAGTTTATTAGGGACTAGCTCCTACAATGAGCAGTTCTTC,CASSLLGTSSYNEQFF
TRBV6-9,TRBJ2-7,14,TRBD1,.,TGTGCCAGCAGTTACGTTACAGGGGTCTACGAGCAGTACTTC,CASSYVTGVYEQYF
TRBV7-8,TRBJ1-1,14,.,.,TGTGCCAGCAGCTTCATAGGGGGTTTGAGAGAAGCTTTCTTT,CASSFIGGLREAFF
TRBV15,TRBJ2-1,15,TRBD1,.,TGTGCCACCAGCTTTCGACAGGGGATATACAATGAGCAGTTCTTC,CATSFRQGIYNEQFF
TRBV30,TRBJ2-3,15,TRBD2,.,TGTGCCTGGAGCCGGCCGGGGGGGGGCACAGATACGCAGTATTTT,CAWSRPGGGTDTQYF
TRBV29-1,TRBJ2-1,12,.,.,TGCAGCGTTGCCGCCGAAGGGAGTGAGCAGTTCTTC,CSVAAEGSEQFF
TRBV27,TRBJ2-3,15,TRBD2,.,TGTGCCAGCAGTTTGTGGACTAGCGGCACAGATACGCAGTATTTT,CASSLWTSGTDTQYF
TRBV5-5,TRBJ2-3,16,TRBD2,.,TGTGCCAGCAGTCCACCGACTAGCGGGCCGGCAGATACGCAGTATTTT,CASSPPTSGPADTQYF
TRBV15,TRBJ2-1,16,.,.,TGTGCCACCAGCAGAGTTTGGGAGACTATGTACAATGAGCAGTTCTTC,CATSRVWETMYNEQFF
TRBV27,TRBJ1-5,14,.,.,TGTGCCAGCAGTTTGAACAGGGGCAATCAGCCCCAGCATTTT,CASSLNRGNQPQHF
TRBV28,TRBJ2-3,15,TRBD2,.,TGTGCCAGCAGCAGACTAGCGGTACGCACAGATACGCAGTATTTT,CASSRLAVRTDTQYF
TRBV5-1,TRBJ2-7,13,.,.,TGCGCCAGCAGCACGTTTAGCTCCTACGAGCAGTACTTC,CASSTFSSYEQYF
TRBV2,TRBJ2-1,16,TRBD2,once,TGTGCCAGCAGTGGTGGGACTAGCGAGGCCTACAATGAGCAGTTCTTC,CASSGGTSEAYNEQFF